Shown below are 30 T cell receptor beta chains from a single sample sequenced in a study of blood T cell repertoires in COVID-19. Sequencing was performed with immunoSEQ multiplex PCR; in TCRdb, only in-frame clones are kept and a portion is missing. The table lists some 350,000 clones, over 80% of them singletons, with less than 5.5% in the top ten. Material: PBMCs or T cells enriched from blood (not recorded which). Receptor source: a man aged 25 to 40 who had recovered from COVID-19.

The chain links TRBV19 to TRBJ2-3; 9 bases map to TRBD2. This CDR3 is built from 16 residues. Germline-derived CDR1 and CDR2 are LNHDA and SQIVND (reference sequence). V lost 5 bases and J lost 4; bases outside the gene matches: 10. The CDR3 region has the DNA TGTGCCAGTAGTCCCCTGGCGGGGGGGCCCGCAGATACGCAGTATTTT. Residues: CASSPLAGGPADTQYF.

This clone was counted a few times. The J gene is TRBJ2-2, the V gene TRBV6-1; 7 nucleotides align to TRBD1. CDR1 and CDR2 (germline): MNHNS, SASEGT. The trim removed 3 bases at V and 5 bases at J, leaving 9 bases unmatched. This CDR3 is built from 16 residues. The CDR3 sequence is CASSDVAQGMTGELFF. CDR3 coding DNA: TGTGCCAGCAGTGATGTGGCACAGGGGATGACCGGGGAGCTGTTTTTT.

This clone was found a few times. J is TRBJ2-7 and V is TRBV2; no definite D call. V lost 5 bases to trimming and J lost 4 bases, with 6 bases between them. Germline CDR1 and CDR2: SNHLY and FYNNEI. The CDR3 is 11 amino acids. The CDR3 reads CASSWAYEQYF. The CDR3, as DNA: TGTGCCAGCAGTTGGGCTTACGAGCAGTACTTC.

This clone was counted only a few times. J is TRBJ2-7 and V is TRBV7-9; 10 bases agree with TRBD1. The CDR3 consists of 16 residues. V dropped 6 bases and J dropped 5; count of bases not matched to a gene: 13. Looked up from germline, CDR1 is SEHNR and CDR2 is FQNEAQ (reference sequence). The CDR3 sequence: CASRDNSGQGWHEQYF. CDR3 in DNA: TGTGCCAGCAGAGATAACTCGGGACAGGGGTGGCACGAGCAGTACTTC.

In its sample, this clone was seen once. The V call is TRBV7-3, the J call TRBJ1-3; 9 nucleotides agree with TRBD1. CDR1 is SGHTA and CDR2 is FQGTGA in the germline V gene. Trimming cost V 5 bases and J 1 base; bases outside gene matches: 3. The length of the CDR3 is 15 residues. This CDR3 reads CASSKQGASGNTIYF. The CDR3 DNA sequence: TGTGCCAGCAGCAAACAGGGGGCATCTGGAAACACCATATATTTT.

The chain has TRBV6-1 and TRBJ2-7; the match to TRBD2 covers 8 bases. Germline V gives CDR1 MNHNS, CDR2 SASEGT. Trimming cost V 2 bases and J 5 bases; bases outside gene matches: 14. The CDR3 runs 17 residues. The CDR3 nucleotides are TGTGCCAGCAGTGAACTTGTCTCGGGGGGGCTCTTCAACGAGCAGTACTTC. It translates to CASSELVSGGLFNEQYF.

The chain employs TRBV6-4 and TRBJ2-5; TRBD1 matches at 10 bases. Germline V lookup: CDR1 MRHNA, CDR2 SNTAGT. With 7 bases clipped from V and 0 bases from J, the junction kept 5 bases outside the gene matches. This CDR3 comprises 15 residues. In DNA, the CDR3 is TGTGCCAGCACCGCGACAGGGGGCCACCAAGAGACCCAGTACTTC. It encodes CASTATGGHQETQYF.

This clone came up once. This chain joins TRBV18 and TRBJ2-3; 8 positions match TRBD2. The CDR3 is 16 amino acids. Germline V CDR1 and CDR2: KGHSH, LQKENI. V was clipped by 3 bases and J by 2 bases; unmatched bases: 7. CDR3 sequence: CASSPLSGDLTDTQYF. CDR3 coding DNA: TGTGCCAGCTCACCTCTTAGCGGGGACCTCACAGATACGCAGTATTTT.

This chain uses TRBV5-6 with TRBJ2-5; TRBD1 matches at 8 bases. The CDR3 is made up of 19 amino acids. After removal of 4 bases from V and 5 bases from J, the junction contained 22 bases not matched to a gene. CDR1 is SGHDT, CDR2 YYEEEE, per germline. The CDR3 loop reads CASSKTTGTGVYLVETQYF. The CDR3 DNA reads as TGTGCCAGCAGCAAAACAACCGGGACAGGAGTGTATTTGGTGGAGACCCAGTACTTC.

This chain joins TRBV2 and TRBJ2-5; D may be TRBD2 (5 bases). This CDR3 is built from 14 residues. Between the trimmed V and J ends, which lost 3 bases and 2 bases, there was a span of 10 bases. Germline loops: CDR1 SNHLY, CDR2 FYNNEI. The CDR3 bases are TGTGCCAGCAGTGACGGGCGGAGGCAAGAGACCCAGTACTTC. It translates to CASSDGRRQETQYF. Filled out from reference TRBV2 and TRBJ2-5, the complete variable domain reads EPEVTQTPSHQVTQMGQEVILRCVPISNHLYFYWYRQILGQKVEFLVSFYNNEISEKSEIFDDQFSVERPDGSNFTLKIRSTKLEDSAMYFCASSDGRRQETQYFGPGTRLLVL.

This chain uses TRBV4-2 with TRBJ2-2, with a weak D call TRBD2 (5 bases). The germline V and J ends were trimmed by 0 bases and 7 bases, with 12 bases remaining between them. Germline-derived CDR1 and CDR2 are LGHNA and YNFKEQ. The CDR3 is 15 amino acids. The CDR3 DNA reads TGTGCCAGCAGCCAAGACTGGGGAGTGAGCGGGGAGCTGTTTTTT. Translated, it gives CASSQDWGVSGELFF.

CDR3 amino acids: CASSLSGGHRNTGELFF. The CDR3 DNA sequence: TGTGCCAGCAGTTTATCCGGGGGGCACAGGAACACCGGGGAGCTGTTTTTT. This sequence joins TRBV28 and TRBJ2-2; possible D gene TRBD2, 7 bases. The CDR3 has 17 amino acids. Trimming stripped 1 base from V and 1 base from J, with 13 bases between. CDR1 MDHEN and CDR2 SYDVKM come from the germline V gene. Full variable domain (outside the CDR3, taken from reference TRBV28 and TRBJ2-2): DVKVTQSSRYLVKRTGEKVFLECVQDMDHENMFWYRQDPGLGLRLIYFSYDVKMKEKGDIPEGYSVSREKKERFSLILESASTNQTSMYLCASSLSGGHRNTGELFFGEGSRLTVL.

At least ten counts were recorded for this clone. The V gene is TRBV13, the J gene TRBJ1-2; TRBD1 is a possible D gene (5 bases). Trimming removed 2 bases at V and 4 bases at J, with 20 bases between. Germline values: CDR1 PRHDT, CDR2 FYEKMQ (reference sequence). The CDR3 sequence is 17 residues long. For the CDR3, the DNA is TGTGCCAGCAGCTTAACGTCTAAGCGTTGGCAGGGCTATGGCTACACCTTC. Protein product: CASSLTSKRWQGYGYTF.

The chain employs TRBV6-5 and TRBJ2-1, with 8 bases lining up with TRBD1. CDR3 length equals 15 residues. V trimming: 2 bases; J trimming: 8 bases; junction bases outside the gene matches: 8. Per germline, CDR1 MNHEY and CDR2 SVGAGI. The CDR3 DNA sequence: TGTGCCAGCAGTTACCGACAGGGGATGCGGCATGAGCAGTTCTTC. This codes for CASSYRQGMRHEQFF.

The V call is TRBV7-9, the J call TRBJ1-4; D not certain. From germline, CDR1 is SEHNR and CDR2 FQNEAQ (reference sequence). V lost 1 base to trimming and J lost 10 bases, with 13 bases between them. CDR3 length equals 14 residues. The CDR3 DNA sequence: TGTGCCAGCAGCTTAGGGGAGGGTGAGGGAAAACTGTTTTTT. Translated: CASSLGEGEGKLFF. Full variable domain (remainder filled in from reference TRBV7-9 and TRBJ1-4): DTGVSQNPRHKITKRGQNVTFRCDPISEHNRLYWYRQTLGQGPEFLTYFQNEAQLEKSRLLSDRFSAERPKGSFSTLEIQRTEQGDSAMYLCASSLGEGEGKLFFGSGTQLSVL.

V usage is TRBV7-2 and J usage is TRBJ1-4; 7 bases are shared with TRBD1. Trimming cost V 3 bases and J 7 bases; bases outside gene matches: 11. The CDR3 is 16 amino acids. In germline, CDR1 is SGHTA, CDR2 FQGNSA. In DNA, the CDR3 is TGTGCCAGCAGCTTTCGCCCGGGACAGAGGGGTGAAAAACTGTTTTTT. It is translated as CASSFRPGQRGEKLFF.

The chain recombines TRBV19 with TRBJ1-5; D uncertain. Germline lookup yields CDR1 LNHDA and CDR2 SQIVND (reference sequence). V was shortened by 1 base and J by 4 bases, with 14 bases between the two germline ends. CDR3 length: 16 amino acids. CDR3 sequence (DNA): TGTGCCAGTAGTATAGGGACGGAGGGTCCTAATCAGCCCCAGCATTTT. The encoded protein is CASSIGTEGPNQPQHF.

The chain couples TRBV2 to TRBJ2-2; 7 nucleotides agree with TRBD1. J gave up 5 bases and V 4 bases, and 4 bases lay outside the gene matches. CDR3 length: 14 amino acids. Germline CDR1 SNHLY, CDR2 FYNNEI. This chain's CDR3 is CASSGDRGTGELFF. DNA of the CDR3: TGTGCCAGCAGTGGGGACAGAGGGACCGGGGAGCTGTTTTTT.

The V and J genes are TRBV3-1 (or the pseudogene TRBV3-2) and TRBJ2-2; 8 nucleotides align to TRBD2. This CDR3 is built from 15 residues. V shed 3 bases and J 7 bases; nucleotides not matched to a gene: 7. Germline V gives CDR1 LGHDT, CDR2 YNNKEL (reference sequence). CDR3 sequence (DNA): TGTGCCAGCAGCCAGCTAGCGGGCCGGAGCGGGGAGCTGTTTTTT. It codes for CASSQLAGRSGELFF.

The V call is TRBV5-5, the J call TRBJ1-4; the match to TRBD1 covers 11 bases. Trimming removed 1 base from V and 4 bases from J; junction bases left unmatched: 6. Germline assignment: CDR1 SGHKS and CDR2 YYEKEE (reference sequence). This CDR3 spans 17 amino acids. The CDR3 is CASSLFGTGGNNEKLFF. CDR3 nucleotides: TGTGCCAGCAGCTTGTTCGGGACAGGGGGAAATAATGAAAAACTGTTTTTT. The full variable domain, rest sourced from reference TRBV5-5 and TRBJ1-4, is DAGVTQSPTHLIKTRGQQVTLRCSPISGHKSVSWYQQVLGQGPQFIFQYYEKEERGRGNFPDRFSARQFPNYSSELNVNALLLGDSALYLCASSLFGTGGNNEKLFFGSGTQLSVL.

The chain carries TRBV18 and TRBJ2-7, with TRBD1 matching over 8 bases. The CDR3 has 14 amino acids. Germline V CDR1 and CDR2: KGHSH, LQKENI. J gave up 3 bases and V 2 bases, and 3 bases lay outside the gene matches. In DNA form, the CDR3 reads TGTGCCAGCTCACCAGCAGGGGGCCTCTACGAGCAGTACTTC. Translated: CASSPAGGLYEQYF.

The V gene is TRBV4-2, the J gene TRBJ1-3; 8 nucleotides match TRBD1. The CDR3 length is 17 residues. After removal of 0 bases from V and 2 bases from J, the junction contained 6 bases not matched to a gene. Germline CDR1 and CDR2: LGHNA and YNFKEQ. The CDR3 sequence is CASSQDRTGGTGNTIYF. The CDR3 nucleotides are TGTGCCAGCAGCCAAGACAGAACAGGGGGAACTGGAAACACCATATATTTT.

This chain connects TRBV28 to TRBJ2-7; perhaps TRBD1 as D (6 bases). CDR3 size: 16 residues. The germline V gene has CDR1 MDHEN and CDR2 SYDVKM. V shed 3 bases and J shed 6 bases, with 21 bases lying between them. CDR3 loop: CASSFTGIRTMTEQYF. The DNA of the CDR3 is TGTGCCAGCAGTTTTACAGGGATCCGTACTATGACCGAGCAGTACTTC. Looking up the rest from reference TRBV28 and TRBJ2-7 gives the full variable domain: DVKVTQSSRYLVKRTGEKVFLECVQDMDHENMFWYRQDPGLGLRLIYFSYDVKMKEKGDIPEGYSVSREKKERFSLILESASTNQTSMYLCASSFTGIRTMTEQYFGPGTRLTVT.

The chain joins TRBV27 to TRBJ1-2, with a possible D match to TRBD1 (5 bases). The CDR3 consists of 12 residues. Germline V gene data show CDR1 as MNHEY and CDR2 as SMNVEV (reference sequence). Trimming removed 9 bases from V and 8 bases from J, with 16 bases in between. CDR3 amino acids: CASFFGGEGYTF. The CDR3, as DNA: TGTGCCAGTTTTTTCGGGGGTGAAGGCTACACCTTC.

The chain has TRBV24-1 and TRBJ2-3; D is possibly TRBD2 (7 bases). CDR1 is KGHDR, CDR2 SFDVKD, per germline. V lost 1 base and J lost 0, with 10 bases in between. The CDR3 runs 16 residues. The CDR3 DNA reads TGTGCCACCAGTGATTTAGGGGGGGCAAGCACAGATACGCAGTATTTT. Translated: CATSDLGGASTDTQYF.

CDR3 DNA: TGTGCCAGCAGCTCCCCCAGCGCCGGGGTCCCAATGGGCTACACCTTC. This translates into CASSSPSAGVPMGYTF. V and J are TRBV28 and TRBJ1-2; D remains ambiguous. The CDR3 length is 16 residues. Germline-derived CDR1 and CDR2 are MDHEN and SYDVKM. Trimming removed 6 bases at V and 8 bases at J, with 25 bases between.

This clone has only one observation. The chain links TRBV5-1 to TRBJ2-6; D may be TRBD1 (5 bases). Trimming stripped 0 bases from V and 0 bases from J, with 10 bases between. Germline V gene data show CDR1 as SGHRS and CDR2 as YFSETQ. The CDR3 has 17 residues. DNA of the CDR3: TGCGCCAGCAGCTTGGCCAGGGATTCCTCTGGGGCCAACGTCCTGACTTTC. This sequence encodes CASSLARDSSGANVLTF. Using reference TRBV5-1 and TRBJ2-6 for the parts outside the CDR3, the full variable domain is KAGVTQTPRYLIKTRGQQVTLSCSPISGHRSVSWYQQTPGQGLQFLFEYFSETQRNKGNFPGRFSGRQFSNSRSEMNVSTLELGDSALYLCASSLARDSSGANVLTFGAGSRLTVL.

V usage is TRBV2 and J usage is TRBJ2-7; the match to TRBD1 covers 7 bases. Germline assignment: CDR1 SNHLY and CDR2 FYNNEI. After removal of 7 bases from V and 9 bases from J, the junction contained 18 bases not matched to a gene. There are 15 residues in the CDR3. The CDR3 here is CASKPGGAFLLGQYF. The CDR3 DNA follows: TGTGCCAGCAAACCAGGGGGAGCGTTCCTTTTGGGGCAGTACTTC.

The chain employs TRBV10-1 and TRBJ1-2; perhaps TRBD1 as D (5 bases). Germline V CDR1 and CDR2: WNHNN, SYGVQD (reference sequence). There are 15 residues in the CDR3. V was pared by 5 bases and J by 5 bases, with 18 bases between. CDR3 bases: TGCGCCAGCAGTCCTACAGTTGGGGGGACTTATGGCTACACCTTC. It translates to CASSPTVGGTYGYTF.

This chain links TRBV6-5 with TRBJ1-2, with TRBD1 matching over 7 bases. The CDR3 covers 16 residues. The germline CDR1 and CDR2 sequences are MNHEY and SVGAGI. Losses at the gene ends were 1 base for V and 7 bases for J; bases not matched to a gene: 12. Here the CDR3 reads CASSYWAVGGLVGYTF. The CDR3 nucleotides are TGTGCCAGCAGTTACTGGGCGGTAGGGGGCTTGGTTGGCTACACCTTC.